This T cell receptor (beta chain) was documented in a study of T cell responses to AZD1222 COVID-19 vaccine. Germline CDR1 and CDR2: SGHKS and YYEKEE (reference sequence). CDR3 length equals 15 residues. Deletions cut 1 base from V and 1 base from J, with 12 bases between. The method was immunoSEQ multiplex PCR; TCRdb's version includes in-frame clones alone and lacks a portion of them. The sample lists some 150,000 clones; approximately 90% were seen once. This clone was observed a few times. Its antigen remains unknown. General study results and limits: The study reported that nearly half of spike-specific TCRs target unmutated variant regions. Clonal diversity may have been underestimated, and the donors were mostly white British, with more females than males. Baseline antibody screening turned up just 6 or 7 seropositive AZD1222 recipients.

Material: peripheral blood, obtained on day 0 of MenACWY control vaccination. This receptor was taken from an adult in good health. The genes are TRBV5-5 and TRBJ2-7; D is unclear. The CDR3 bases are TGTGCCAGCAGCTTGTTTCCGGGCACTTCCTACGAGCAGTACTTC. Translating gives CASSLFPGTSYEQYF.